This TCR beta chain was identified during a study of blood T cell repertoires in COVID-19. V was pared by 2 bases and J by 8 bases, with 12 bases between. This CDR3 comprises 13 residues. The V gene's germline CDR1 is LNHDA and CDR2 SQIVND (reference sequence). TCRdb keeps only in-frame clones here, not all; method: immunoSEQ multiplex PCR. This table holds about 290,000 clones, roughly 80% found once. Sequencing input: peripheral blood. The gene calls are TRBV19 and TRBJ1-2; D gene uncertain. This receptor was obtained from a woman aged 45-65 years with active or convalescent COVID-19. DNA of the CDR3: TGTGCCAGTAGTATACTGTTCGGGGAGGGCTACACCTTC. Protein sequence: CASSILFGEGYTF.